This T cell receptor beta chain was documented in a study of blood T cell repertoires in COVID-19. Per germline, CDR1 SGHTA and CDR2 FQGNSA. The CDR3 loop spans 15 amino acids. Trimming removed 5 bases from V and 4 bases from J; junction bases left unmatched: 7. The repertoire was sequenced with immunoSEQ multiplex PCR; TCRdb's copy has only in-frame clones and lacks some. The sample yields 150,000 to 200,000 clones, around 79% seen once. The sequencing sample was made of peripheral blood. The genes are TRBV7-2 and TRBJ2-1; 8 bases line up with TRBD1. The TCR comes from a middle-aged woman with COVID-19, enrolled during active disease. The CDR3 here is CASSPDRGFYNEQFF. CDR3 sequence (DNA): TGTGCCAGCAGCCCCGACAGGGGATTTTACAATGAGCAGTTCTTC.